Listed below are T cell receptor beta chains from one sample, sequenced in a study of neurological immune-mediated disorders. A single record per CDR3 protein comes from TCRdb applying MiXCR to the 5' RACE reads. The sample contains approximately 30,000 distinct CDR3 sequences, around 6.3% of which appear only once. What was sequenced was PBMCs. These receptors all come from a woman aged 45 to 65 in good health. The conserved cysteine and the conserved F or W are not part of the CDR3 here. A D gene is named only where the DNA matches it firmly.

NA,TRBV27,12,ASSSAGVFEKLF
NA,TRBV3-1,12,ASSPRGAGNTIY
NA,TRBV21-1,13,ASSWTSGRAKTQY
NA,TRBV12-3/TRBV12-4,8,ASSRRVQF
NA,TRBV20-1,10,SARKGRDGYT
NA,TRBV7-2,13,ASSPVRGRENIQY
NA,TRBV20-1,10,SASRRGQPQH
TRBD1,TRBV28,12,ASSLTGAGSPLH
TRBD2,TRBV20-1,11,SVTTSGFYEQY
NA,TRBV29-1,12,SVQQLETEDTQY
NA,TRBV29-1,10,SVVAVGDTQY
NA,TRBV27,13,ASREFGLDKDEQF
NA,TRBV7-9,13,ASSPPGRSSYEQY
NA,TRBV5-6,11,ASSLAVNNEQF
NA,TRBV10-3,13,AISTGTSGTDTQY
NA,TRBV20-1,14,SASARGGSSYNEQF
NA,TRBV6-2/TRBV6-3,12,ASRGGGTSQPQH
NA,TRBV6-1,12,ASSHLTGPETQY
TRBD1,TRBV24-1,14,ATSDPSATGGNEQF
TRBD2,TRBV7-2,15,ASSRSSGSTGANVLT
NA,TRBV10-3,14,AISEGEFFIATEAF
NA,TRBV4-3,11,ASSQDGGYEQY
NA,TRBV20-1,9,SARPGYGAF
NA,TRBV29-1,11,SVRGLSNTEAF
TRBD1,TRBV28,14,ASSDPGQGLSGELF
NA,TRBV2,14,ASSGPPKGTYNEQF
NA,TRBV5-1,13,ASSLGGAANTEAF
TRBD1,TRBV12-5,13,ASGDGTGYNSPLH
NA,TRBV7-2,11,ASSLRGYDEQY
NA,TRBV5-5,12,ASSLPGMNTEAF
TRBD2,TRBV29-1,11,STPSGSRGELF